This TCR beta chain was found in a study of identical twins. Donors were all healthy Caucasians. In the case of this clonotype: Antigen specificity is unknown.

MiXCR, run by TCRdb on the 5' RACE reads, gives a single entry per CDR3 protein. The table lists 650,000 to 800,000 distinct CDR3 sequences, under 9% of them singletons. Broader study findings: Conclusions rested on cross-sectional statistics rather than following the same donors. Researchers caution that invariant MAIT and iNKT cells could partly confound zero-insertion analyses.

The data were also submitted as part of a second study, on yellow fever vaccine responses in identical twins.

This TCR was sampled from a woman aged 18 to 35 in good health. The sequencing input was PBMCs.

For the CDR3, the DNA is TGCGCCAGCAGCTTGGGGTATGACAATGAGCAGTTCTTC. This gives the protein CASSLGYDNEQFF. The chain combines TRBV5-1 with TRBJ2-1; unclear D gene. Trimming removed 0 bases from V and 5 bases from J, with 6 bases in between. Germline assignment: CDR1 SGHRS and CDR2 YFSETQ. There are 13 residues in the CDR3.